This TCR beta chain was observed in a study of radiation and T cells in renal cell carcinoma. As concerns this clone: Its specificity is unknown.

The time point was: blood 2 weeks post-SBRT. The treatment denotes: 15 Gy SBRT to primary tumor, nephrectomy 4 weeks later. Radiation-treated patients gave blood at baseline, week 2 and week 4. The patient's renal cell carcinoma had clear cell pathology. Trimming stripped 4 bases from V and 0 bases from J, with 10 bases between. There are 15 residues in the CDR3. In germline, CDR1 is LGHNA, CDR2 YSLEER. Broader study findings: Top tumor clonotypes rose in blood 2 weeks post-radiation, then contracted. Baseline intratumoral clonotype presence is unknown without pretreatment biopsies.

Produced via immunoSEQ multiplex PCR; TCRdb's table is partial and in-frame only. The table has roughly 130,000 clones, 88% seen once. This specimen was blood, taken from a patient whose treatment included radiotherapy and nephrectomy. The rearrangement uses TRBV4-3 and TRBJ1-5; no reliable D call. The clonotype was recovered from a woman between 70 and 85 years old with renal cell carcinoma. This CDR3 is CASSPKGDSNQPQHF. DNA for the CDR3: TGCGCCAGCAGCCCAAAGGGAGATAGCAATCAGCCCCAGCATTTT.